This T cell receptor beta chain originates from a study of T cell changes during pregnancy in multiple sclerosis. Germline V gene sequence: CDR1 SNHLY, CDR2 FYNNEI. This CDR3 has 16 amino acids. Details on this clone: Mismatch with germline at one junction end may stem from a read error.

Sequencing used immunoSEQ multiplex PCR; TCRdb keeps in-frame clones, though not all of them. Here the sample spans 50,000 to 70,000 clones, over 90% being singletons. Sample: peripheral blood, taken in the first trimester of pregnancy. The TCR was taken from a female donor with multiple sclerosis, enrolled in a pregnancy study. The chain uses TRBV2 and TRBJ2-7; TRBD2 might be the D (6 bases). In DNA, the CDR3 is TGTGCCAGCAGTGATCTCCTAGCGATAGGGTCCTACAAGCAGTACTTC. Translating gives CASSDLLAIGSYKQYF.